The 25 T cell receptor beta chains in this list originate from one sample, sequenced in a study of T cell responses to AZD1222 COVID-19 vaccine. Profiling relied on immunoSEQ multiplex PCR, and the TCRdb table lists in-frame clones only, not all of them. Counted here are under 130,000 clones, 75% to 95% occurring once; the ten biggest clones make up under 50%. The sample in question was peripheral blood, obtained on day 0 of AZD1222 vaccination. The origin of the receptors is an adult in good health.

The CDR3 region has the DNA TGTGCCAGCAGCTTAGGTTCTGGGACCGGGGAGCTGTTTTTT. This gives the protein CASSLGSGTGELFF. The rearrangement joins TRBV7-3 to TRBJ2-2; no definite D call. V was shortened by 2 bases and J by 5 bases, with 9 bases between the two germline ends. CDR3 size: 14 residues. The germline CDR1 and CDR2 sequences are SGHTA and FQGTGA.

This chain joins TRBV28 and TRBJ2-2, with D unclear. Germline CDR1 reads MDHEN; CDR2 reads SYDVKM. Trimming took 6 bases from V and 4 from J, leaving 15 bases between them. The CDR3 loop spans 15 amino acids. This CDR3 reads CASRPARMGTGELFF. Written as DNA, the CDR3 is TGTGCCAGCAGGCCAGCACGGATGGGCACCGGGGAGCTGTTTTTT.

This clone was recorded only once. This sequence joins TRBV5-4 and TRBJ1-1; TRBD1 is a possible D gene (6 bases). Germline V gene data show CDR1 as SGHNT and CDR2 as YYREEE (reference sequence). Between the trimmed V and J ends, which lost 4 bases and 8 bases, there was a span of 15 bases. The CDR3 totals 13 residues. The CDR3 region has the DNA TGTGCCAGCAGCGAGGTGGGCGACAGGGAAGCTTTCTTT. It codes for CASSEVGDREAFF.

This clone was detected only a few times. V usage is TRBV7-2 and J usage is TRBJ2-1, with D tentatively TRBD2 (5 bases). The CDR3 has 13 amino acids. Germline CDR1 and CDR2: SGHTA and FQGNSA. V was clipped by 4 bases and J by 12 bases, with 16 bases between them. The CDR3 region is CASSSRAGKGQFF. As DNA, the CDR3 is TGTGCCAGCAGCTCGCGCGCCGGGAAAGGGCAGTTCTTC.

The rearrangement uses TRBV7-2 and TRBJ2-1, with TRBD1 matching over 7 bases. Germline V gives CDR1 SGHTA, CDR2 FQGNSA. V shed 0 bases, J shed 8 bases, and the junction held 7 bases outside the gene matches. The CDR3 consists of 15 residues. CDR3 sequence reads: CASSLAKGALYEQFF. CDR3 DNA: TGTGCCAGCAGCTTAGCGAAGGGGGCGCTCTATGAGCAGTTCTTC.

The rearrangement uses TRBV6-4 and TRBJ1-1, with D possibly matching TRBD1 (6 bases). Looked up from germline, CDR1 is MRHNA and CDR2 is SNTAGT. This CDR3 has 15 amino acids. Trimming left V 2 bases short and J 1 base short, with 11 bases between. CDR3 nucleotide sequence: TGTGCCAGCAGTGACGTGGCAGGGGCGAACACTGAAGCTTTCTTT. It specifies CASSDVAGANTEAFF.

This chain links TRBV28 with TRBJ1-5, with D unclear. The germline gives CDR1 MDHEN, CDR2 SYDVKM. The ends were cut back, 2 bases at V and 12 bases at J, with 8 bases in the middle. The CDR3 loop spans 11 amino acids. This chain's CDR3 is CASSLVGLQHF. The CDR3 DNA reads as TGTGCCAGCAGTTTAGTGGGTCTCCAGCATTTT.

The chain carries TRBV19 and TRBJ2-1; D possibly uses TRBD1 or TRBD2 (5 bases each). The germline V gene encodes CDR1 LNHDA and CDR2 SQIVND (reference sequence). The CDR3 has 15 residues. Between the trimmed V and J ends, which lost 6 bases and 7 bases, there was a span of 19 bases. The CDR3 protein is CASSGWGRGTNEQFF. The CDR3 nucleotides are TGTGCCAGTAGCGGATGGGGGAGAGGGACGAATGAGCAGTTCTTC.

The chain employs TRBV6-5 and TRBJ1-3; TRBD1 might be the D (5 bases). Germline assignment: CDR1 MNHEY and CDR2 SVGAGI. The CDR3 is 13 residues long. V was trimmed by 10 bases and J by 0 bases, leaving 10 bases between them. The CDR3: CATRTPSGNTIYF. CDR3 sequence (DNA): TGTGCCACAAGGACACCCTCTGGAAACACCATATATTTT.

The chain couples TRBV6-5 to TRBJ1-1, with TRBD1 matching over 10 bases. Germline V gene lookup returns CDR1 MNHEY and CDR2 SVGAGI. V dropped 7 bases and J dropped 3; count of bases not matched to a gene: 5. The CDR3 sequence is 14 residues long. CDR3 residues: CASKTGGSYTEAFF. CDR3 DNA: TGTGCCAGCAAGACAGGGGGCTCGTACACTGAAGCTTTCTTT.

The CDR3 nucleotides read TGTGCCAGCAGTTTACCGCAGGGGGTGGACGAGCAGTACTTC. It yields the protein CASSLPQGVDEQYF. The J gene is TRBJ2-7, the V gene TRBV28; TRBD1 aligns across 7 bases. Germline trimming cut 2 bases from V and 5 bases from J; bases unmatched to any gene: 6. Germline loops: CDR1 MDHEN, CDR2 SYDVKM. The CDR3 consists of 14 residues.

This CDR3 is CASSRGGQVAGELFF. CDR3 DNA: TGCGCCAGCAGCCGAGGGGGACAGGTCGCCGGGGAGCTGTTTTTT. The chain couples TRBV4-3 to TRBJ2-2; 8 positions match TRBD1. The CDR3 has 15 residues. Germline V gene data show CDR1 as LGHNA and CDR2 as YSLEER. The junction had 7 bases not matched to a gene; V was cut back by 4 bases and J by 6 bases.

The rearrangement uses TRBV20-1 and TRBJ1-2, with unresolved D. CDR3 size: 11 residues. CDR1 is DFQATT and CDR2 is SNEGSKA in the germline V gene (reference sequence). The V end lost 6 bases, the J end lost 7 bases, and 12 bases lay between the germline ends. CDR3 in DNA: TGCAGTGCCGTTTTCTACGGTGGCTACACCTTC. The encoded protein is CSAVFYGGYTF.

The chain uses TRBV28 and TRBJ1-3; D call uncertain. The CDR3 has 14 residues. With 10 bases removed from V and 0 bases from J, the gap between germline ends came to 13 bases. Germline V gene lookup returns CDR1 MDHEN and CDR2 SYDVKM. The CDR3 loop is CATYRQPSGNTIYF. The CDR3 coding sequence is TGTGCCACCTACCGTCAACCCTCTGGAAACACCATATATTTT. Combining the CDR3 with reference TRBV28 and TRBJ1-3 gives the whole variable domain DVKVTQSSRYLVKRTGEKVFLECVQDMDHENMFWYRQDPGLGLRLIYFSYDVKMKEKGDIPEGYSVSREKKERFSLILESASTNQTSMYLCATYRQPSGNTIYFGEGSWLTVV.

The chain recombines TRBV2 with TRBJ2-3, with 9 bases matching TRBD2. V gave up 0 bases and J gave up 1 base; unmatched junction bases: 5. CDR1 is SNHLY, CDR2 FYNNEI, per germline. The CDR3 consists of 17 residues. The CDR3 coding sequence is TGTGCCAGCAGTGAAGCGCTTTGGACTAGCGGCACAGATACGCAGTATTTT. Its protein product is CASSEALWTSGTDTQYF.

The chain employs TRBV10-1 and TRBJ2-7, with 9 bases fitting TRBD1. Germline loops: CDR1 WNHNN, CDR2 SYGVQD (reference sequence). This CDR3 comprises 16 residues. With V trimmed by 7 bases and J by 2 bases, 12 bases remained unmatched. The CDR3 loop reads CASTLTGDRAPYEQYF. CDR3 nucleotide sequence: TGCGCCAGCACCCTTACCGGGGACAGGGCCCCCTACGAGCAGTACTTC.

This chain uses TRBV19 with TRBJ1-3, with TRBD1 as a possible D gene (6 bases). V was pared by 5 bases and J by 0 bases, with 14 bases between. This CDR3 has 16 amino acids. CDR1 and CDR2 from the germline V gene are LNHDA and SQIVND (reference sequence). CDR3 amino acids: CASSPWDIRSGNTIYF. CDR3 in DNA: TGTGCCAGTAGTCCTTGGGACATCCGCTCTGGAAACACCATATATTTT.

This clone showed up just once. This sequence joins TRBV3-1 (or the pseudogene TRBV3-2) and TRBJ2-7; no reliable D call. Deletions cut 0 bases from V and 4 bases from J, with 4 bases between. CDR1 LGHDT and CDR2 YNNKEL come from the germline V gene (reference sequence). This CDR3 is 12 amino acids long. CDR3 coding DNA: TGTGCCAGCAGCCAAGAATGGTACGAGCAGTACTTC. It codes for CASSQEWYEQYF.

V usage is TRBV20-1 and J usage is TRBJ2-5; perhaps TRBD2 as D (6 bases). CDR3 size: 10 residues. V was pared by 7 bases and J by 7 bases, with 10 bases between. Looked up from germline, CDR1 is DFQATT and CDR2 is SNEGSKA (reference sequence). The CDR3 sequence is CSVWRGTQYF. CDR3 nucleotide sequence: TGCAGTGTGTGGAGGGGGACCCAGTACTTC.

J is TRBJ2-7 and V is TRBV7-2; D call uncertain. The V and J ends lost 3 bases and 1 base respectively, with 13 bases between them. The CDR3 has 15 amino acids. Germline assignment: CDR1 SGHTA and CDR2 FQGNSA. CDR3: CASSFNAAGSYEQYF. The CDR3 DNA reads as TGTGCCAGCAGCTTTAACGCGGCTGGATCCTACGAGCAGTACTTC.

The chain combines TRBV30 with TRBJ1-4; no definite D call. This CDR3 spans 14 amino acids. CDR1 GTSNPN and CDR2 SVGIG come from the germline V gene (reference sequence). V was pared by 3 bases and J by 7 bases, with 15 bases between. The CDR3 protein is CAWSLGVAREKLFF. The CDR3 DNA reads TGTGCCTGGAGCCTCGGCGTGGCTCGTGAAAAACTGTTTTTT.

The rearrangement links TRBV5-1 to TRBJ1-5; possible D gene TRBD1, 6 bases. The CDR3 covers 14 residues. V gave up 0 bases and J gave up 14 bases, with 18 bases separating them. CDR1 is SGHRS, CDR2 YFSETQ, per germline. Here the CDR3 DNA reads TGCGCCAGCAGCTTGGCCGGAGGGGGTTCTGAAAAGCATTTT. Translation: CASSLAGGGSEKHF.

The chain combines TRBV6-5 with TRBJ2-2; the match to TRBD1 covers 8 bases. J gave up 4 bases and V 6 bases, and 7 bases lay outside the gene matches. The CDR3 loop spans 15 amino acids. Germline V lookup: CDR1 MNHEY, CDR2 SVGAGI. In DNA, the CDR3 is TGTGCCAGCAGCCCGGACAGGGTCATCACCGGGGAGCTGTTTTTT. Translating it yields CASSPDRVITGELFF.

This chain connects TRBV27 to TRBJ1-2; 7 positions agree with TRBD1. The CDR3 runs 14 residues. With V trimmed by 6 bases and J by 3 bases, 7 bases remained unmatched. The germline gives CDR1 MNHEY, CDR2 SMNVEV (reference sequence). The CDR3 coding sequence is TGTGCCAGCAGCTGGGCAGGGGGGGACTATGGCTACACCTTC. This sequence encodes CASSWAGGDYGYTF.

This clone has only one observation. The chain carries TRBV15 and TRBJ2-1, with unresolved D. This CDR3 has 13 amino acids. V was trimmed by 0 bases and J by 16 bases, leaving 16 bases between them. Germline V gene lookup returns CDR1 LNHNV and CDR2 YYDKDF (reference sequence). The CDR3 region is CATSREPEPSRFF. The CDR3 DNA follows: TGTGCCACCAGCAGAGAACCTGAGCCCTCTCGCTTCTTC. The full variable domain, in which reference TRBV15 and TRBJ2-1 provide the parts outside the CDR3, is DAMVIQNPRYQVTQFGKPVTLSCSQTLNHNVMYWYQQKSSQAPKLLFHYYDKDFNNEADTPDNFQSRRPNTSFCFLDIRSPGLGDTAMYLCATSREPEPSRFFGPGTRLTVL.